Presented here are 11 T cell receptor beta chains from one specimen sequenced in a study of spatial heterogeneity in lung cancer. Time point reported: sample taken at primary tumor resection. Extraction of whole RNA from tumor, nontumor lung or frozen PBMC preceded unsorted sequencing. TCRdb reprocessed the 5' RACE reads via MiXCR and lists one record per CDR3 protein. This sample has about 75,000 distinct CDR3 sequences; roughly 15% occur once, and the top ten carry 6.5% to 7.5%. Sample: PBMCs, taken at surgery. Receptors were obtained from a male donor with early-stage non-small cell lung cancer.

This clonotype was seen ten or more times. The V call is TRBV6-6, the J call TRBJ2-1, with TRBD2 as a possible D gene (6 bases). The CDR3 loop spans 13 amino acids. Germline V lookup: CDR1 MNHNY, CDR2 SVGAGI (reference sequence). V dropped 6 bases and J dropped 1 base, with 7 bases sitting between them. For the CDR3, the DNA is TGTGCCAGCAGCCGGGAGTCCTACAATGAGCAGTTCTTC. It codes for CASSRESYNEQFF.

In its sample, this clonotype was seen a few times. This chain links TRBV29-1 with TRBJ2-6; perhaps TRBD2 as D (5 bases). The V and J ends lost 1 base and 2 bases respectively, with 12 bases between them. CDR3 length equals 16 residues. CDR1 SQVTM and CDR2 ANQGSEA come from the germline V gene. The CDR3 sequence is CSVEGIGVAGANVLTF. As DNA, the CDR3 is TGCAGCGTTGAAGGTATCGGGGTAGCTGGGGCCAACGTCCTGACTTTC.

This clonotype was seen only a few times. This chain connects TRBV6-5 to TRBJ2-7, with TRBD2 matching over 11 bases. This CDR3 region has 15 residues. The V gene's germline CDR1 is MNHEY and CDR2 SVGAGI. J gave up 4 bases and V 6 bases, and 8 bases lay outside the gene matches. The CDR3 DNA follows: TGTGCCAGCAGCACCGGACTAGCGGGCCAGTACGAGCAGTACTTC. It translates to CASSTGLAGQYEQYF.

This clonotype has ten or more counts. The CDR3 is CASSLVSGVGETQYF. CDR3 sequence (DNA): TGTGCCAGCAGCTTAGTGTCAGGGGTAGGGGAGACCCAGTACTTC. J is TRBJ2-5 and V is TRBV7-2, with a possible D match to TRBD1 (6 bases). The length of the CDR3 is 15 residues. Trimming took 1 base from V and 5 from J, leaving 14 bases between them. Germline V CDR1 and CDR2: SGHTA, FQGNSA.

This clonotype was picked up many times. The chain carries TRBV30 and TRBJ2-7; D possibly matches TRBD1 or TRBD2 (5 bases each). CDR3 length: 14 residues. Germline V gives CDR1 GTSNPN, CDR2 SVGIG (reference sequence). V was cut by 2 bases and J by 6 bases, with 17 bases left in between. CDR3 sequence (DNA): TGTGCCTGGAGTCTCTCTGGGGGTAGTGGCGAGCAGTACTTC. It specifies CAWSLSGGSGEQYF. The full variable domain, completed using reference TRBV30 and TRBJ2-7, is SQTIHQWPATLVQPVGSPLSLECTVEGTSNPNLYWYRQAAGRGLQLLFYSVGIGQISSEVPQNLSASRPQDRQFILSSKKLLLSDSGFYLCAWSLSGGSGEQYFGPGTRLTVT.

This clonotype was seen ten or more times. The genes are TRBV25-1 and TRBJ2-1; D is perhaps TRBD2 (6 bases). CDR3 length: 14 residues. Germline V lookup: CDR1 MGHDK, CDR2 SYGVNS. V dropped 3 bases and J dropped 1 base, with 7 bases sitting between them. The DNA for the CDR3 is TGTGCCAGCAGTGATAGCGGATCCTACAATGAGCAGTTCTTC. Translated: CASSDSGSYNEQFF.

The chain combines TRBV25-1 with TRBJ2-3; 7 bases are shared with TRBD2. The CDR3 is 14 amino acids. Trimming took 8 bases from V and 5 from J; bases not matched to a gene: 10. CDR1 and CDR2 (germline): MGHDK, SYGVNS. The CDR3 nucleotides read TGTGCCAGCTCCAAGAGCGGGGTTGGAGATACGCAGTATTTT. It encodes CASSKSGVGDTQYF.

This clonotype was seen only a few times. The chain has TRBV9 and TRBJ1-1; TRBD1 is a possible D gene (6 bases). Germline CDR1 is SGDLS and CDR2 is YYNGEE. V dropped 0 bases and J dropped 6 bases, with 12 bases sitting between them. The CDR3 is 14 residues long. The CDR3 spells CASSVGTGHAEAFF. The CDR3 DNA reads TGTGCCAGCAGCGTAGGTACAGGGCACGCTGAAGCTTTCTTT. Supplemented by reference TRBV9 and TRBJ1-1, the full variable domain reads DSGVTQTPKHLITATGQRVTLRCSPRSGDLSVYWYQQSLDQGLQFLIQYYNGEERAKGNILERFSAQQFPDLHSELNLSSLELGDSALYFCASSVGTGHAEAFFGQGTRLTVV.

The table lists this clonotype with many counts. The chain is built from TRBV29-1 and TRBJ2-1, with TRBD1 matching 8 bases. V lost 4 bases to trimming and J lost 6 bases; unmatched junction nucleotides: 8. Germline V gene lookup returns CDR1 SQVTM and CDR2 ANQGSEA. The length of the CDR3 is 14 residues. The CDR3 loop reads CSVVPLDRGNEQFF. The DNA for the CDR3 is TGCAGCGTTGTCCCCCTTGACAGGGGCAATGAGCAGTTCTTC.

This clonotype showed up many times. This sequence joins TRBV29-1 and TRBJ2-3; TRBD2 matches 7 bases. Per the germline V gene, CDR1 is SQVTM and CDR2 is ANQGSEA. J gave up 2 bases and V 5 bases, and 10 bases lay outside the gene matches. This CDR3 is built from 15 residues. In nucleotides, the CDR3 is TGCAGCGTTCATATAGCGGGCGCCAACACAGATACGCAGTATTTT. This translates into CSVHIAGANTDTQYF.

In this sample, this clonotype turned up many times. The chain employs TRBV5-1 and TRBJ2-7; 10 positions agree with TRBD1. CDR3 length equals 14 residues. The V and J ends lost 6 bases and 5 bases, in that order; junction bases with no gene match: 8. The germline gives CDR1 SGHRS, CDR2 YFSETQ. CDR3: CASKFPGTGDEQYF. CDR3 nucleotide sequence: TGCGCCAGCAAATTTCCCGGGACAGGGGACGAGCAGTACTTC.